A selection of T cell receptor beta chains follows, all from one sample in a study of T cell responses to AZD1222 COVID-19 vaccine. The assay was immunoSEQ multiplex PCR, and TCRdb's table has in-frame clones only and misses some. The table lists roughly 150,000 clones, approximately 88% of them singletons, with approximately 3.6% in the top ten. The sample in question was peripheral blood, obtained on day 0 of MenACWY control vaccination. The receptor source for this set is an adult in good health. CDR3s include the opening cysteine and the closing phenylalanine or tryptophan. Fields, in order: V gene, J gene, clone size, D gene, CDR3 DNA, CDR3 protein. A D gene is named only where the DNA matches it firmly. Some rows have no size entry. The others give once, few or many, or a class for an expanded clone.

>TRBV5-1|TRBJ1-3|.|.
TGCGCCAGCAGTCAGGGTGGAAATGGAAACACCATATATTTT
CASSQGGNGNTIYF
>TRBV12-3/TRBV12-4|TRBJ2-7|many|.
TGTGCCAGCAGTTTTGCCTACGAGCAGTACTTC
CASSFAYEQYF
>TRBV11-2|TRBJ2-7|.|TRBD1
TGTGCCAGCAGCCGCGGACAGGGTGGCGAGCAGTACTTC
CASSRGQGGEQYF
>TRBV18|TRBJ2-7|few|TRBD1
TGTGCCAGCTCGGTTGGACAGGGACTTTACGAGCAGTACTTC
CASSVGQGLYEQYF
>TRBV5-1|TRBJ2-3|.|.
TGCGCCAGCAGTCCCGGGATCACGTGGGGAGATACGCAGTATTTT
CASSPGITWGDTQYF
>TRBV29-1|TRBJ1-1|.|.
TGCTCCGGCCGAAGGGGAAGGGGCACTGAAGCTTTCTTT
CSGRRGRGTEAFF
>TRBV23-1|TRBJ2-2|.|TRBD2
TGCGCCAGCAGTCAAGGGCGGGAGGAGCCCGGGGAGCTGTTTTTT
CASSQGREEPGELFF
>TRBV7-9|TRBJ1-1|.|TRBD1
TGTGCCAGCAGCTTAGGAGACAGGGAATCGACTGAAGCTTTCTTT
CASSLGDRESTEAFF
>TRBV10-2|TRBJ1-2|.|.
TGCGCCAGCAGTTCAGACCCCACGGCTAACTATGGCTACACCTTC
CASSSDPTANYGYTF
>TRBV11-3|TRBJ2-5|once|.
TGTGCCAGCAGCCCCGGGGCCTCCGGACAAGAGACCCAGTACTTC
CASSPGASGQETQYF
>TRBV10-3|TRBJ1-2|.|.
TGTGCCATCAGCGAGGGGGGGGACTATGGCTACACCTTC
CAISEGGDYGYTF
>TRBV29-1|TRBJ2-2|.|TRBD1
TGCAGCACCCTGGGGACAGGGCTCACCGGGGAGCTGTTTTTT
CSTLGTGLTGELFF
>TRBV19|TRBJ1-2|.|.
TGTGCCAGTAACCCAACGGGGACTAACTATGGCTACACCTTC
CASNPTGTNYGYTF